These T cell receptor beta chains were read from a single sample in a study of CD8 T cells in ankylosing spondylitis. TCRdb processed the 5' RACE reads anew with MiXCR; each CDR3 protein has one entry. The sample records 200,000 to 250,000 distinct CDR3 sequences, under 12% being singletons. Sequenced input: blood, either unsorted or a sorted T cell fraction (not recorded which). The source of these receptors is a male donor with ankylosing spondylitis or in good health (not recorded which). Each CDR3 is given with its conserved first and last residue. The D gene is left open where the match is weak. Not all rows give a size; the values are once, few, many and, for expanded clones, a class.

TRBJ2-3 17 many TRBV7-9 . CASSTVTGVGRTDTQYF TGTGCCAGCAGCACAGTTACGGGAGTGGGACGCACAGATACGCAGTATTTT
TRBJ1-2 11 many TRBV29-1 . CSGAWGDGYTF TGCAGCGGCGCTTGGGGTGACGGCTACACCTTC
TRBJ2-2 13 many TRBV20-1 . CSARGPAGGELFF TGCAGTGCTAGAGGGCCAGCCGGCGGGGAGCTGTTTTTT
TRBJ2-3 12 many TRBV5-1 . CASSLDLDTQYF TGCGCCAGCAGCTTGGACCTAGATACGCAGTATTTT
TRBJ2-3 13 many TRBV30 . CAWSVRTTDTQYF TGTGCCTGGAGTGTACGAACCACAGATACGCAGTATTTT
TRBJ2-5 14 many TRBV15 . CATSDRWDGETQYF TGTGCCACCAGTGATCGGTGGGACGGTGAGACCCAGTACTTC
TRBJ1-6 13 many TRBV30 . CAWNGTPNSPLHF TGTGCCTGGAATGGGACACCTAATTCACCCCTCCACTTT
TRBJ1-2 12 . TRBV5-1 TRBD1 CASGGQNYGYTF TGCGCCAGCGGGGGACAGAACTATGGCTACACCTTC
TRBJ2-1 18 . TRBV4-1 TRBD2 CASSQDGFPAGVYNEQFF TGCGCCAGCAGCCAAGATGGATTCCCGGCGGGGGTCTACAATGAGCAGTTCTTC
TRBJ1-1 11 . TRBV30 . CAWSLDTEAFF TGTGCCTGGAGTTTGGATACTGAAGCTTTCTTT
TRBJ1-3 16 . TRBV3-1 TRBD1 CASSLGQVLSGNTIYF TGTGCCAGCAGCCTCGGACAGGTCCTCTCTGGAAACACCATATATTTT
TRBJ2-1 14 many TRBV5-6 TRBD2 CASRYTSARGEQFF TGTGCCAGCAGGTACACTAGCGCAAGGGGTGAGCAGTTCTTC
TRBJ2-1 16 many TRBV7-8 TRBD1 CASSFAPDRRYNEQFF TGTGCCAGCAGTTTCGCTCCGGACAGGCGCTACAATGAGCAGTTCTTC